This T cell receptor (beta chain) emerged from a study of cytomegalovirus exposure and HLA in healthy donors. Primers included in the PCR were 60 Vbeta and 13 Jbeta primers. Assay: immunoSEQ multiplex PCR; the TCRdb copy retains only in-frame clones and omits some. This sample yields some 160,000 clones, of which 80% to 85% are seen a single time; 1.5% belongs to the top ten. Sequencing was performed on PBMCs. The receptor comes from a woman aged 18-29 years in good health and CMV-seronegative.

CDR3 in amino acids: CASRKDRPPGGYTF. The CDR3 region has the DNA TGTGCCAGTAGAAAAGACAGGCCCCCCGGGGGCTACACCTTC. The chain uses TRBV19 and TRBJ1-2; D perhaps matches TRBD1 (6 bases). CDR1 LNHDA and CDR2 SQIVND come from the germline V gene (reference sequence). The V gene lost 6 bases and the J gene lost 8 bases, with 19 bases spanning the gap. This CDR3 is 14 amino acids long.